This note documents a single T cell receptor beta chain sequence. Its antigen is not yet known. Per-base quality was not reported, and no clone a single base away is much larger than it. These data belong to a study of shared clonotypes between healthy human individuals (TCRdb year 2020). At the level of the whole study: The cohort comprised a couple of women and three men aged 18 to 49 years. For each donor, CD4 naive and CD4 memory were each run on three plates, CD8 naive on two plates, and CD8 memory on one plate. To estimate repertoire size and how much clonotypes are shared between individuals, the study performed deep sequencing of blood TCR repertoires from roughly five healthy adults. To increase sequencing depth and limit assay-specific biases, TCR repertoire library preparation and sequencing were carried out by different laboratories using diverse techniques. Between about 0.8 and 8.9 billion PBMCs per donor were obtained by leukapheresis. The full study reports these points: About 4.5% of naive CD4, 3.5% of naive CD8, approximately 2% of memory CD4, and 0.4% of memory CD8 clonotypes were shared across several donors. Even with the large sequencing depth, rarefaction of the sorted-subset datasets indicated that sequencing was incomplete. Sampling was restricted to blood, and TCR repertoires in tissue are likely to differ from TCR repertoires in blood. Pairwise subsampling led to the expectation that sequencing depth would affect the degree of clonotype sharing among donors. Because the study included a small number of donors, the genetic and exposure-history diversity represented was limited. Compared with non-shared clonotypes, clonotypes shared by all four sorted-subset donors had higher generation probabilities. Estimated clonotype richness was generally larger for naive than for memory subsets.

Using the deep immunoSEQ assay, TCR CDR3 regions were amplified from genomic DNA by multiplex PCR. For each cell subset, the extracted genomic DNA was distributed evenly across all wells of several immunoSEQ 96-well plates, and each plate served as one replicate. For sorted subsets, each replicate PCR was loaded with about 0.2 ug genomic DNA, equivalent to 30,000 or so T cell genomes. Purified libraries were quantified with a Qubit 3.0 fluorometer, sized on a Bioanalyzer 2100, and re-quantified with the KAPA Library Quantification kit. A separate single-read 150-cycle Illumina NextSeq 550 flow cell was used to sequence each immunoSEQ 96-well plate. The authors' analysis ran thus. The immunoSEQ output contained only junctional sequences without quality scores, so filtering could not match that applied to full-length reads. To assign V/J genes and CDR3, sequences were annotated against IMGT germline references using PyIR, a Python wrapper for IgBLAST v1.9. Any read was removed if the V/J assignment was weak (E-value above 1e-6), the CDR3 was missing, or the read contained stop codons, out-of-frame junctions, or ambiguous translated residues. V3J clonotypes were defined as sequences sharing the same inferred V gene, J gene, and CDR3 amino acid sequence. Percentage overlap between repertoires was computed as shared unique clonotypes divided by the size of the smaller repertoire. Richness of each repertoire was evaluated using RTK rarefaction, the Chao1 estimator, and Recon v2.1 estimates of unobserved clonotypes. Generation probabilities for all TCRbeta clonotypes obtained by the gDNA method from a handful of donors were computed using OLGA. The table comes from immuneACCESS by way of TCRdb, which keeps in-frame sequences with V and J called. Part of the clones is missing from these tables; in studies checked, under half for an unresolved V gene and the rest for unknown reasons. V and J calls and clone size are given by that table; D and trimming were obtained from the DNA. For this sample the table gives roughly 550,000 clones, of which roughly 96% were detected only once. The ten largest clones represent around 0.097% of the sample.

CD8 naive samples were CD45RO-negative cells positively selected for CCR7, giving a CD45RA+CCR7+ population that excluded TemRA cells. Donors were healthy HIV-negative adults with no recently reported acute infections or vaccinations. Every donor was a Caucasian adult living in Nashville, Tennessee, USA. Blood was collected by leukapheresis, and PBMCs were isolated by Ficoll-Histopaque density gradient centrifugation and then cryopreserved in liquid nitrogen vapor phase. Purity and quantity of every magnetically sorted T cell population were checked by analytical flow cytometry. Genomic DNA was isolated from every sorted fraction and measured by UV absorbance on a Nanodrop 2000c. According to the germline V gene (reference sequence), CDR1 reads GTSNPN and CDR2 reads SVGIG. The germline V end is reduced by 3 bases and the J end by 3 bases; junction bases left unmatched: 11. Taken from cysteine to phenylalanine, the CDR3 has 16 residues. The sequence is cut down to CDR3 DNA, 48 bases in frame from base 1.

Sequencing was done on a sample of naive CD8+ T cells sorted from blood. Interpreted using the paper, the cell subset or site label stands for: CD45RA+CCR7+. This TCR was sampled from a woman in her twenties or thirties in good health. This receptor chain uses TRBV30 and TRBJ2-7, with 10 central nucleotides matching TRBD1. The CDR3 is CAWSDHPRDRGYEQYF. The sequenced DNA: TGTGCCTGGAGCGACCATCCGCGGGACAGGGGCTACGAGCAGTACTTC. With the rest looked up from the reference TRBV30 and TRBJ2-7 genes rather than sequenced, the full variable domain is SQTIHQWPATLVQPVGSPLSLECTVEGTSNPNLYWYRQAAGRGLQLLFYSVGIGQISSEVPQNLSASRPQDRQFILSSKKLLLSDSGFYLCAWSDHPRDRGYEQYFGPGTRLTVT.